The T cell receptor beta chain described here comes from a study of CD8 T cells in Susac syndrome. Regarding the study as a whole: Regarding the TCR sequencing and HLA analysis, the study admitted that a relatively small number of individuals were involved.

V gave up 1 base and J gave up 4 bases; unmatched junction bases: 7. This CDR3 region has 16 residues. Germline assignment: CDR1 SEHNR and CDR2 FQNEAQ (reference sequence). CD8+ and CD4+ T cells from blood underwent TCR beta sequencing. It was negative isolation that provided the CD8+ and CD4+ T cells, whereas TEMRA cells were enriched by FACS. On this clonotype itself: Its antigen remains unknown.

The RNA, roughly 0.45 to 1 ug, was put through reverse transcription using random hexamers. TCR beta CDR3 was amplified by immunoSEQ covering 54 Vbeta and 13 Jbeta. In TCRdb, the immunoSEQ multiplex PCR reads were re-called with MiXCR into one record per CDR3 protein. The table lists around 270,000 distinct CDR3 sequences, over 75% of them singletons. Sequences were obtained from CD8+ T cells from PBMCs. The receptor was isolated from a human donor with multiple sclerosis. The rearrangement joins TRBV7-9 to TRBJ2-7, with 10 bases that match TRBD2. The CDR3 region has the DNA TGTGCCAGCAGCTTAGAGGCTAGCGGGAGCCCTTACGAGCAGTACTTC. It specifies CASSLEASGSPYEQYF. The full variable domain, its missing parts supplied by reference TRBV7-9 and TRBJ2-7, is DTGVSQNPRHKITKRGQNVTFRCDPISEHNRLYWYRQTLGQGPEFLTYFQNEAQLEKSRLLSDRFSAERPKGSFSTLEIQRTEQGDSAMYLCASSLEASGSPYEQYFGPGTRLTVT.